These T cell receptor beta chains were read from a single sample in a study of T cells in Graves' hyperthyroidism and ophthalmopathy. TCRdb reprocessed the multiplex PCR reads via MiXCR and lists one record per CDR3 protein. Of over 450,000 distinct CDR3 sequences detected, about 15% appear once; the ten largest clones hold less than 20%. The sample was blood. These receptors were collected from a woman in her late teens or twenties with Graves' hyperthyroidism. The CDR3 runs from the conserved cysteine through the conserved F or W. A D gene is named only where the DNA matches it firmly. Clone size is stated in some rows and not others, as once, few, many or a class when expanded.

D	V	size	J	CDR3	DNA
TRBD2	TRBV9	few	TRBJ2-1	CASSPWGLAGSNEQFF	TGTGCCAGCAGCCCCTGGGGACTAGCGGGAAGCAATGAGCAGTTCTTC
-	TRBV19	-	TRBJ2-1	CASNTGTGSYNEQFF	TGTGCCAGTAATACAGGAACGGGCTCCTACAATGAGCAGTTCTTC
TRBD1	TRBV6-5	-	TRBJ2-1	CASSYPTGIVNEQFF	TGTGCCAGCAGTTACCCGACAGGGATCGTCAATGAGCAGTTCTTC
TRBD1	TRBV27	-	TRBJ1-2	CASSTTGRYGYTF	TGTGCCAGCAGCACGACAGGGAGGTATGGCTACACCTTC
TRBD1	TRBV9	many	TRBJ1-4	CASSRFGTGEKLFF	TGTGCCAGCAGCCGGTTCGGGACAGGTGAAAAACTGTTTTTT
TRBD2	TRBV19	many	TRBJ2-1	CASKSSGSKDEQFF	TGTGCCAGTAAGTCTAGCGGGAGTAAGGATGAGCAGTTCTTC
TRBD1	TRBV18	many	TRBJ1-2	CASSAGQTNYGYTF	TGTGCCAGCTCAGCGGGACAGACTAACTATGGCTACACCTTC
-	TRBV6-1	-	TRBJ1-1	CASRGETEAFF	TGTGCCAGCCGGGGGGAGACTGAAGCTTTCTTT
-	TRBV6-1	few	TRBJ2-3	CASRGLLGQKYTDTQYF	TGTGCCAGCAGAGGCCTATTAGGACAGAAATACACAGATACGCAGTATTTT
TRBD1	TRBV5-1	few	TRBJ2-7	CASRSQGKAYEQYF	TGCGCCAGCAGATCACAGGGGAAAGCGTACGAGCAGTACTTC
TRBD2	TRBV7-2	many	TRBJ2-1	CARNGGGRNEQFF	TGTGCCAGAAACGGGGGAGGGAGGAATGAGCAGTTCTTC
-	TRBV9	many	TRBJ2-1	CASSVGRGGLAEQFF	TGTGCCAGCAGCGTAGGGCGTGGGGGCCTCGCTGAGCAGTTCTTC
TRBD2	TRBV7-2	many	TRBJ2-5	CASSIPSGQETQYF	TGTGCCAGCTCAATACCTAGCGGTCAAGAGACCCAGTACTTC
-	TRBV4-1	few	TRBJ2-3	CASSQVHLVGHTDTQYF	TGCGCCAGCAGCCAGGTACATCTGGTGGGCCACACAGATACGCAGTATTTT
TRBD2	TRBV2	-	TRBJ2-4	CASRGTSGENIQYF	TGTGCCAGCAGGGGGACTAGCGGGGAAAACATTCAGTACTTC
TRBD2	TRBV7-9	many	TRBJ2-1	CASSDRGGGLYNEQFF	TGTGCCAGCTCCGATAGGGGCGGGGGACTGTACAATGAGCAGTTCTTC
TRBD2	TRBV6-1	many	TRBJ2-2	CASRGLAGSNTGELFF	TGTGCCAGCAGGGGACTAGCGGGATCAAACACCGGGGAGCTGTTTTTT
-	TRBV9	few	TRBJ1-3	CASSVGGVTGNTIYF	TGTGCCAGCAGCGTAGGGGGGGTAACTGGAAACACCATATATTTT
-	TRBV3-1	many	TRBJ1-4	CASSQERRSNEKLFF	TGTGCCAGCAGCCAAGAGAGGCGCAGCAATGAAAAACTGTTTTTT
TRBD2	TRBV29-1	many	TRBJ2-7	CSVEGTSGLGQYF	TGCAGCGTTGAGGGGACTAGCGGACTAGGGCAGTACTTC
-	TRBV18	few	TRBJ2-6	CASFPDSGANVLTF	TGTGCCAGCTTTCCGGACTCTGGGGCCAACGTCCTGACTTTC
-	TRBV7-3	many	TRBJ2-1	CASSTAPSSYNEQFF	TGTGCCAGCAGCACTGCCCCGAGCTCCTACAATGAGCAGTTCTTC
-	TRBV3-1	many	TRBJ1-2	CASSQGGGGYTF	TGTGCCAGCAGCCAAGGTGGGGGTGGCTACACCTTC
-	TRBV18	few	TRBJ2-3	CASSPAGRADTQYF	TGTGCCAGCTCACCGGCAGGGCGGGCAGATACGCAGTATTTT
-	TRBV3-1	many	TRBJ1-4	CASSQYNDEKLFF	TGTGCCAGCAGCCAATACAACGATGAAAAACTGTTTTTT
TRBD2	TRBV10-3	many	TRBJ2-7	CAITAGRGSDEQYF	TGTGCCATCACGGCAGGGCGGGGGTCCGACGAGCAGTACTTC
-	TRBV30	many	TRBJ1-6	CAWSVNGYSPLHF	TGTGCCTGGAGTGTAAATGGCTATTCACCCCTCCACTTT
-	TRBV15	-	TRBJ1-2	CATSREGGEVGYTF	TGTGCCACCAGCAGAGAAGGCGGGGAAGTGGGCTACACCTTC
-	TRBV12-3/TRBV12-4	many	TRBJ1-5	CASSLLYSNQPQHF	TGTGCCAGCAGTTTGCTTTATAGCAATCAGCCCCAGCATTTT
TRBD2	TRBV7-9	few	TRBJ2-1	CASSPPGRRGTSYNEQFF	TGTGCCAGCAGCCCCCCTGGGAGGCGGGGGACTTCCTACAATGAGCAGTTCTTC
-	TRBV7-3	many	TRBJ1-6	CASSRATNGSPLHF	TGTGCCAGCAGCCGGGCCACAAATGGTTCACCCCTCCACTTT
-	TRBV18	many	TRBJ1-1	CASSPRGGQGEAFF	TGTGCCAGCTCACCACGGGGGGGGCAGGGTGAAGCTTTCTTT
TRBD1	TRBV20-1	many	TRBJ1-5	CSASGTGDQPQHF	TGCAGTGCTAGTGGGACAGGGGACCAGCCCCAGCATTTT
TRBD2	TRBV18	few	TRBJ2-5	CASSPGGSGIETQYF	TGTGCCAGCTCACCTGGCGGGAGTGGGATAGAGACCCAGTACTTC
-	TRBV7-2	-	TRBJ2-5	CASSQDGRAGRETQYF	TGTGCCAGCAGCCAAGATGGGCGGGCGGGACGGGAGACCCAGTACTTC
-	TRBV2	many	TRBJ2-2	CASSEHPDRYTGELFF	TGTGCCAGCAGTGAACACCCAGACAGATACACCGGGGAGCTGTTTTTT
TRBD2	TRBV27	many	TRBJ2-1	CASSFRSSGTSYNEQFF	TGTGCCAGCAGTTTCCGGAGTAGCGGGACCTCCTACAATGAGCAGTTCTTC
TRBD1	TRBV7-6	many	TRBJ1-2	CASSPGQEASYGYTF	TGTGCCAGCAGCCCAGGACAGGAGGCGAGCTATGGCTACACCTTC
-	TRBV18	-	TRBJ1-1	CASSPEGIMNTEAFF	TGTGCCAGCTCACCAGAAGGGATCATGAACACTGAAGCTTTCTTT
-	TRBV7-9	few	TRBJ2-5	CASSLDGVTQYF	TGTGCCAGCAGCTTAGATGGGGTGACCCAGTACTTC
-	TRBV6-1	many	TRBJ2-3	CASSSVPAGADSTDTQYF	TGTGCCAGCAGTTCGGTCCCAGCCGGGGCCGATAGCACAGATACGCAGTATTTT
-	TRBV6-6	many	TRBJ1-5	CASSYGRNSNQPQHF	TGTGCCAGCAGTTACGGGCGGAATAGCAATCAGCCCCAGCATTTT
-	TRBV19	many	TRBJ2-1	CASSEVLRDSYNEQFF	TGTGCCAGTAGCGAAGTCCTACGGGACTCCTACAATGAGCAGTTCTTC
TRBD2	TRBV7-8	many	TRBJ2-7	CASSLAAAGKARVEQYF	TGTGCCAGCAGCTTAGCGGCAGCGGGGAAAGCGAGGGTCGAGCAGTACTTC
-	TRBV7-9	-	TRBJ2-1	CASSFIEYYNEQFF	TGTGCCAGCAGCTTCATTGAGTACTACAATGAGCAGTTCTTC
-	TRBV5-6	many	TRBJ2-1	CASSGHEQFF	TGTGCCAGCAGCGGACATGAGCAGTTCTTC
TRBD1	TRBV12-3/TRBV12-4	many	TRBJ1-5	CASSFGDRNQPQHF	TGTGCCAGCAGTTTCGGGGACAGAAATCAGCCCCAGCATTTT
-	TRBV12-3/TRBV12-4	many	TRBJ2-2	CASSSVNTGELFF	TGTGCCAGCAGTTCGGTGAACACCGGGGAGCTGTTTTTT
TRBD2	TRBV27	few	TRBJ2-5	CASSLGLAGPWETQYF	TGTGCCAGCAGCCTCGGACTAGCGGGCCCTTGGGAGACCCAGTACTTC
-	TRBV20-1	many	TRBJ2-2	CSAREGHNTGELFF	TGCAGTGCTAGAGAGGGACATAACACCGGGGAGCTGTTTTTT
-	TRBV7-2	many	TRBJ1-3	CASSFDPGTSGNTIYF	TGTGCCAGCAGCTTTGACCCGGGGACATCAGGAAACACCATATATTTT
-	TRBV12-3/TRBV12-4	many	TRBJ2-1	CASSLGLPSYNEQFF	TGTGCCAGCAGTTTGGGGCTTCCCTCCTACAATGAGCAGTTCTTC
-	TRBV20-1	-	TRBJ1-4	CSARGVLLRAQEKLFF	TGCAGTGCTAGAGGGGTTCTTCTACGGGCCCAAGAAAAACTGTTTTTT
TRBD2	TRBV10-2	-	TRBJ2-7	CASSLASGSPPYEQYF	TGCGCCAGCAGTTTAGCTAGCGGGAGTCCTCCCTACGAGCAGTACTTC